The following is a T cell receptor beta chain sequence with its context. Repertoires were generated with immunoSEQ multiplex PCR, while TCRdb's copy carries only in-frame clones and drops some. The table has 95,000 to 120,000 clones, 80% to 90% seen once. These data come from a study of PD-1 blockade in classical Hodgkin lymphoma. Brentuximab vedotin exposure varied, and every patient relapsed after autologous stem cell transplantation. Germline V gives CDR1 SEHNR, CDR2 FQNEAQ (reference sequence). Between the trimmed V and J ends, which lost 6 bases and 7 bases, there was a span of 18 bases. CDR3 length: 14 residues.

Here the sequenced sample was peripheral blood mononuclear cells (PBMCs), taken before the second cycle of nivolumab. The genes are TRBV7-9 and TRBJ1-1; D may be TRBD1 (5 bases). This receptor was identified in a human donor with classical Hodgkin lymphoma. CDR3: CASRPEMGQVEAFF. In DNA, the CDR3 is TGTGCCAGCAGACCAGAGATGGGGCAGGTTGAAGCTTTCTTT.